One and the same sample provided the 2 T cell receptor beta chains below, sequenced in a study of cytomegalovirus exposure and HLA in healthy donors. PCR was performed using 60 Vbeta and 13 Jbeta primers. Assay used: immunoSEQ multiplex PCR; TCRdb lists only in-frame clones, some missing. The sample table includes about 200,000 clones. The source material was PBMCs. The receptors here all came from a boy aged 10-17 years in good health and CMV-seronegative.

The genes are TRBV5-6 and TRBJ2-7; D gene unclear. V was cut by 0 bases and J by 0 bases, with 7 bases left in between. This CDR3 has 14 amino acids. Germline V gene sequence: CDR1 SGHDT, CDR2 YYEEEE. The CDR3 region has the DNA TGTGCCAGCAGCTTGGCCGTCGGCTCCTACGAGCAGTACTTC. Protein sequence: CASSLAVGSYEQYF.

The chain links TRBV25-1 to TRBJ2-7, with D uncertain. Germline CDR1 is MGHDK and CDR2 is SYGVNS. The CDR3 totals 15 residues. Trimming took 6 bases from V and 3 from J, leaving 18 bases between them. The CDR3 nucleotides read TGTGCCAGCAGACTGATCAAATATAGCCGCTACGAGCAGTACTTC. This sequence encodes CASRLIKYSRYEQYF.